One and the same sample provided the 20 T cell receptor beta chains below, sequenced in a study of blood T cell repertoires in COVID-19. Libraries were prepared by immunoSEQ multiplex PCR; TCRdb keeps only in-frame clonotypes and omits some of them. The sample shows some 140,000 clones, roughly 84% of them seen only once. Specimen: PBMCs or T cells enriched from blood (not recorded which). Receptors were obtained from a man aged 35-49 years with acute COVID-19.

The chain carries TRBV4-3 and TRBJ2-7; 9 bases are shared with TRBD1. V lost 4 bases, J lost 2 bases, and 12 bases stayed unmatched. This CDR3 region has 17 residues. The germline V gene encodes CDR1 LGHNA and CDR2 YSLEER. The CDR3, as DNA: TGCGCCAGCAGCCTCACCGACGGGACAGGGAGAACCTACGAGCAGTACTTC. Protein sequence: CASSLTDGTGRTYEQYF.

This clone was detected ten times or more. The DNA of the CDR3 is TGTGCCAGTAGTATCGTCAGGATAAACACCGGGGAGCTGTTTTTT. This encodes CASSIVRINTGELFF. The V call is TRBV19, the J call TRBJ2-2; D is uncertain. This CDR3 has 15 amino acids. Germline V gene data show CDR1 as LNHDA and CDR2 as SQIVND (reference sequence). V was shortened by 3 bases and J by 2 bases, with 10 bases between the two germline ends.

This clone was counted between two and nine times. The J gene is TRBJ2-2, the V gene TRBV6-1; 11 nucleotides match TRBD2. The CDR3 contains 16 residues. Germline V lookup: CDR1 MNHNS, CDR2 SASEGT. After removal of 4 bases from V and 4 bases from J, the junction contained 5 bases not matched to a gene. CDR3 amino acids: CASSALAGDPTGELFF. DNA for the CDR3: TGTGCCAGCAGTGCACTAGCGGGAGACCCCACCGGGGAGCTGTTTTTT.

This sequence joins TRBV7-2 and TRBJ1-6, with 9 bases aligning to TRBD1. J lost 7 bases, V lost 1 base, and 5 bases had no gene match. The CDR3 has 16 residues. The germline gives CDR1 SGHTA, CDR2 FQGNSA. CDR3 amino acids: CASSLEGQGLNSPLHF. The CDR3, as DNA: TGTGCCAGCAGCTTAGAGGGACAGGGATTAAATTCACCCCTCCACTTT.

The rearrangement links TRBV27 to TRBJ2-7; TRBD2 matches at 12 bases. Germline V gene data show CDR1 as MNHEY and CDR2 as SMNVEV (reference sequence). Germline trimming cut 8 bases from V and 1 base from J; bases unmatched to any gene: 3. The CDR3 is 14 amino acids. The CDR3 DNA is TGTGCCAGCGTGGGACTAGCGGGTTCCTACGAGCAGTACTTC. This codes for CASVGLAGSYEQYF.

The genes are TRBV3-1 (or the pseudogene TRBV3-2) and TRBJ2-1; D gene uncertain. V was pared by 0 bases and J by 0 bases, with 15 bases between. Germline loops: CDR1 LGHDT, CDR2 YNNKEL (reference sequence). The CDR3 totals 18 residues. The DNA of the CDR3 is TGTGCCAGCAGCCAAGATCCCCCCCAACTAAGCTCCTACAATGAGCAGTTCTTC. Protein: CASSQDPPQLSSYNEQFF.

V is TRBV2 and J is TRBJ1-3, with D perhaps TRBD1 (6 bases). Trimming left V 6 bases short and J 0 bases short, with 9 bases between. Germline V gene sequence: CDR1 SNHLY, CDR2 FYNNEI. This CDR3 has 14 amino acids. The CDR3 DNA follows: TGTGCCAGCAGCGGACAGAGCTCTGGAAACACCATATATTTT. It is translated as CASSGQSSGNTIYF.

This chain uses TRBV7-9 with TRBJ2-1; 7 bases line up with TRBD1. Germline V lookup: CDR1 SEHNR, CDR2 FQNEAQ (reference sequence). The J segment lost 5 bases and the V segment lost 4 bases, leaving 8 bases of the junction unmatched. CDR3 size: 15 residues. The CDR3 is CASSSTGFLDNEQFF. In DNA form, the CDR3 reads TGTGCCAGCAGCTCGACAGGGTTCTTGGACAATGAGCAGTTCTTC.

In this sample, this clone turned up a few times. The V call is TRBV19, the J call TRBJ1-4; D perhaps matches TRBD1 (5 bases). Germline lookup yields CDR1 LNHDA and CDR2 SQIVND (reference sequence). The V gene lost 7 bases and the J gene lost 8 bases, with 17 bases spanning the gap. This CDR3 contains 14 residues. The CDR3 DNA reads TGTGCCAGTACCAGGGCAGGGAATGACGAAAAACTGTTTTTT. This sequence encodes CASTRAGNDEKLFF.

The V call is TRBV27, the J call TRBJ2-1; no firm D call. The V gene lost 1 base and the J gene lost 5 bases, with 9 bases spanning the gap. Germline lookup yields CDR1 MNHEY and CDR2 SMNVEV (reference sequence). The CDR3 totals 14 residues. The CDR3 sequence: CASSLWARHNEQFF. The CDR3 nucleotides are TGTGCCAGCAGTTTATGGGCCAGACACAATGAGCAGTTCTTC.

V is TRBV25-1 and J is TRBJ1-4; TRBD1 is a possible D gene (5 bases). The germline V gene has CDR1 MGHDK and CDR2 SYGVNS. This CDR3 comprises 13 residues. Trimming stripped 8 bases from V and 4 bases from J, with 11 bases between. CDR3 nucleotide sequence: TGTGCCAGCGCCGACAGTATTAATGAAAAACTGTTTTTT. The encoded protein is CASADSINEKLFF.

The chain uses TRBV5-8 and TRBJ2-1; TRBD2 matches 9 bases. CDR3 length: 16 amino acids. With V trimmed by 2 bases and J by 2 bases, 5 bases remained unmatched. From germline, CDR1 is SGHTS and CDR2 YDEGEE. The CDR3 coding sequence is TGTGCCAGCAGCTTCCGGGTAGCGGGGGCCTACAATGAGCAGTTCTTC. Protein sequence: CASSFRVAGAYNEQFF.

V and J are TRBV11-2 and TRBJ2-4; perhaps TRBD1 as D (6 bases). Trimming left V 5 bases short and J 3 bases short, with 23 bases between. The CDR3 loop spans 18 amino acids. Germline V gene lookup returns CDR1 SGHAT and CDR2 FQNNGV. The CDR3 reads CASSPRGSGGFGKNIQYF. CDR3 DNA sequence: TGTGCCAGCAGCCCTAGGGGGTCTGGAGGATTTGGCAAAAACATTCAGTACTTC.

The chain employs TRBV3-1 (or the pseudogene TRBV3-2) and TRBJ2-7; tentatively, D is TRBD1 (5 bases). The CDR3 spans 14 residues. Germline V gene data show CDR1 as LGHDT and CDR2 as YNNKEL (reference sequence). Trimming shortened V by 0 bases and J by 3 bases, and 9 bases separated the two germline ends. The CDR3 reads CASSQEAGFYEQYF. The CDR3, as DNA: TGTGCCAGCAGCCAAGAGGCAGGGTTCTACGAGCAGTACTTC.

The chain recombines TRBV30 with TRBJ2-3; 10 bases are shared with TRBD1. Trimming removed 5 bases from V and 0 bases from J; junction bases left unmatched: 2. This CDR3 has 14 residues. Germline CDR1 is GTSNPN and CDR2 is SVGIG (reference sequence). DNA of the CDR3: TGTGCCTGGGACAGGGGGCTGAGCACAGATACGCAGTATTTT. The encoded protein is CAWDRGLSTDTQYF.

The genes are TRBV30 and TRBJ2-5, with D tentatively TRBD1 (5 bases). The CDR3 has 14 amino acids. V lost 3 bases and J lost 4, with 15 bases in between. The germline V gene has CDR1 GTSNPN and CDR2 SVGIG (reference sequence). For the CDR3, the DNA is TGTGCCTGGAGAAACAGGTCTACCTTAGAGACCCAGTACTTC. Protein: CAWRNRSTLETQYF.

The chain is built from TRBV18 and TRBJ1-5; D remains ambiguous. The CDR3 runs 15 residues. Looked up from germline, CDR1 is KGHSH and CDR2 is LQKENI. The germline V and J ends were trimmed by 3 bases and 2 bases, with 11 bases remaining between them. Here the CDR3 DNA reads TGTGCCAGCTCACCCCGCGCCGATGGCAATCAGCCCCAGCATTTT. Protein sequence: CASSPRADGNQPQHF.

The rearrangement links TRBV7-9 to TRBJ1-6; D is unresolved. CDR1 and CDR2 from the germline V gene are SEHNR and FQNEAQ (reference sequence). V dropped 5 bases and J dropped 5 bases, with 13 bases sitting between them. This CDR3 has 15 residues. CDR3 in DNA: TGTGCCAGCAGCCCGGGAGGGTGGGATAATTCACCCCTCCACTTT. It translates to CASSPGGWDNSPLHF.

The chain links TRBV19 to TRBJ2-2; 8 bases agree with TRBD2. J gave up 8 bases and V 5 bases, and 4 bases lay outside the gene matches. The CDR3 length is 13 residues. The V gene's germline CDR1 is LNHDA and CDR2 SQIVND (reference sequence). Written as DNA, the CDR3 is TGTGCCAGTAGTCCGCGGGGGGAAGGGGAGCTGTTTTTT. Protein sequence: CASSPRGEGELFF.

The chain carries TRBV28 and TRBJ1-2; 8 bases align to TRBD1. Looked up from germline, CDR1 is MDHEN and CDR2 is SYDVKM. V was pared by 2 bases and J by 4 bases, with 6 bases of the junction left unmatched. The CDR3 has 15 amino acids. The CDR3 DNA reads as TGTGCCAGCAGTTTAAGGGGCCAGGGGGCCTATGGCTACACCTTC. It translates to CASSLRGQGAYGYTF.